This T cell receptor (beta chain) is from a study of OX40 agonist ivuxolimab in advanced cancers. Using immunoSEQ multiplex PCR, the repertoire was profiled, and TCRdb retains in-frame clones only, with some absent. This table holds about 31,000 clones, more than 75% found once. This clone has a handful of counts. Germline V gives CDR1 SNHLY, CDR2 FYNNEI. V shed 2 bases and J shed 7 bases, with 6 bases lying between them. The CDR3 runs 13 residues. The sequenced sample was CD4+ or CD8+ T cells sorted from blood, obtained in a trial of the OX40 agonist ivuxolimab. The TCR comes from an adult with an advanced solid tumor such as melanoma, head and neck, liver or kidney cancer. The chain is built from TRBV2 and TRBJ1-6; D is uncertain. The chain's CDR3 is CASSERPNSPLHF. The CDR3 DNA reads TGTGCCAGCAGTGAAAGGCCGAATTCACCCCTCCACTTT.